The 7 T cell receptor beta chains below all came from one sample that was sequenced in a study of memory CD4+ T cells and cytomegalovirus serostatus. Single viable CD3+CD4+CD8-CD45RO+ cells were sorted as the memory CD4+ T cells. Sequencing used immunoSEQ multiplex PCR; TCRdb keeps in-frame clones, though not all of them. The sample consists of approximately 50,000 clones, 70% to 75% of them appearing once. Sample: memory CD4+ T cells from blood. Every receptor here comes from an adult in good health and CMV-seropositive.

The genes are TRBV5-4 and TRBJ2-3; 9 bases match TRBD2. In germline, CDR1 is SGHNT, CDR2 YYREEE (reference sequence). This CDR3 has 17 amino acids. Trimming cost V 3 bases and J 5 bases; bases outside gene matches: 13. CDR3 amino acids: CASSSPWAGGTEDTQYF. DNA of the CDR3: TGTGCCAGCAGCTCCCCCTGGGCGGGAGGGACGGAAGATACGCAGTATTTT.

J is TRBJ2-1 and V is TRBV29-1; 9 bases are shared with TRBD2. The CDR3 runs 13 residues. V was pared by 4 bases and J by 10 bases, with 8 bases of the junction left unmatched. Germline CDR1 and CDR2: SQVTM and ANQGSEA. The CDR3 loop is CSVALAGMGEQFF. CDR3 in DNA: TGCAGCGTTGCGCTAGCGGGAATGGGGGAGCAGTTCTTC.

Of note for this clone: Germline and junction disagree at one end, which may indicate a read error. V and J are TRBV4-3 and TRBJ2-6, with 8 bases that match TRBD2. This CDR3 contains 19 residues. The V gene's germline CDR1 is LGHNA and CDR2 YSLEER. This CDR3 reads CARSQGGGGRGSGANVLTF. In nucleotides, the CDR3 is TGCGCCCGCAGCCAAGGAGGCGGGGGGCGGGGGTCTGGGGCCAACGTCCTGACTTTC.

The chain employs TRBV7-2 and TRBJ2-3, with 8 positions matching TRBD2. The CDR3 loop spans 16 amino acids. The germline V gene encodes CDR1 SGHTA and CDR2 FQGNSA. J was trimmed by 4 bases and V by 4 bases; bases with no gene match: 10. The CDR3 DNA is TGTGCCAGCAGCTCGAAGCGGGAGAGTACTGCAGATACGCAGTATTTT. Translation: CASSSKRESTADTQYF.

For the CDR3, the DNA is TGTGCCAGCAGCCTCAGAACGGTTTCACGGAACACTGAAGCTTTCTTT. Amino acid sequence: CASSLRTVSRNTEAFF. The chain carries TRBV14 and TRBJ1-1; D is uncertain. Germline V gene sequence: CDR1 SGHDN, CDR2 FVKESK. This CDR3 has 16 residues. The germline V and J ends were trimmed by 4 bases and 1 base, with 16 bases remaining between them.

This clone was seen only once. The CDR3 spells CASSVLTNEKLFF. The CDR3 DNA reads TGTGCCAGCAGTGTTCTAACTAATGAAAAACTGTTTTTT. This rearrangement joins TRBV2 to TRBJ1-4; D remains unclear. The CDR3 covers 13 residues. V shed 4 bases and J shed 1 base, with 4 bases lying between them. CDR1 is SNHLY and CDR2 is FYNNEI in the germline V gene. The full variable domain, completed using reference TRBV2 and TRBJ1-4, is EPEVTQTPSHQVTQMGQEVILRCVPISNHLYFYWYRQILGQKVEFLVSFYNNEISEKSEIFDDQFSVERPDGSNFTLKIRSTKLEDSAMYFCASSVLTNEKLFFGSGTQLSVL.

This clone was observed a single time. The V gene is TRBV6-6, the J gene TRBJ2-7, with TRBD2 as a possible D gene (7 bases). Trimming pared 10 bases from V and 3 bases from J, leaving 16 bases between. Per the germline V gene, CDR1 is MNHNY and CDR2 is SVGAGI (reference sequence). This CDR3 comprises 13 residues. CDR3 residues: CATLRGASYEQYF. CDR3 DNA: TGTGCCACCCTTCGGGGGGCAAGCTACGAGCAGTACTTC.